This T cell receptor (beta chain) was sequenced for a study of blood T cell repertoires in COVID-19. Study-level background: The United States, Italy and Spain were the sources of the acute and convalescent COVID-19 samples. PBMCs, B-cell-depleted T cells, or T cells were the source of the cDNA or gDNA that made up the material.

Germline V gives CDR1 MDHEN, CDR2 SYDVKM. Trimming removed 5 bases from V and 6 bases from J, with 15 bases in between. CDR3 size: 14 residues. Assay: immunoSEQ multiplex PCR; the TCRdb copy retains only in-frame clones and omits some. The sample records fewer than 200,000 clones, around 82% being singletons. This clone was seen a few times. The rearrangement links TRBV28 to TRBJ2-3; possibly TRBD1 for D (7 bases). Sequenced input: PBMCs or T cells enriched from blood (not recorded which). The receptor was isolated from a woman aged 45-65 years in a cohort exposed to, infected with or recovered from COVID-19 (not recorded which). CDR3 sequence reads: CASSKRTGGDTQYF. CDR3 DNA: TGTGCCAGCAGTAAGAGGACAGGAGGGGATACGCAGTATTTT.